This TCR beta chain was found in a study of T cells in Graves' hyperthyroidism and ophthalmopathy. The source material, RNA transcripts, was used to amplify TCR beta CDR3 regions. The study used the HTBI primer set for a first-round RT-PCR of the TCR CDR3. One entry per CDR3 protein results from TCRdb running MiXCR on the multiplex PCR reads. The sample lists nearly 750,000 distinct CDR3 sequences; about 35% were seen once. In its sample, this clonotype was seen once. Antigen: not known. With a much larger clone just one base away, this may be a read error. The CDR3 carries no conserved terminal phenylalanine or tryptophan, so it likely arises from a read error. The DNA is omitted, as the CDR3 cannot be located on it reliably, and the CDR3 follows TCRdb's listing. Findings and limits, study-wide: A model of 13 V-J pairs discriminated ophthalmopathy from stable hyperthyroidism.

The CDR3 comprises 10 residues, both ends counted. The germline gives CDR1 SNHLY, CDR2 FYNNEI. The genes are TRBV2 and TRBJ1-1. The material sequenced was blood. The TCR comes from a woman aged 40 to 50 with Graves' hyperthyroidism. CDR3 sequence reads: CASSEFRSFL.